Shown below are 23 T cell receptor beta chains from a single sample sequenced in a study of glioma-infiltrating T cells. TCR alpha and beta CDR3 regions were amplified from RNA using iRepertoire nested multiplex PCR. A single record per CDR3 protein comes from TCRdb applying MiXCR to the multiplex PCR reads. The sample consists of about 190,000 distinct CDR3 sequences, around 30% of them appearing once. Sequencing was performed on glioma tissue, nonneoplastic brain tissue, or PBMCs (not recorded which). The receptors stem from a human donor with low-grade glioma or glioblastoma, undergoing nonglioma brain surgery, or in good health (not recorded which).

V gene TRBV7-2 combines with J gene TRBJ2-2; 8 bases fit TRBD1. This CDR3 has 17 amino acids. CDR1 is SGHTA, CDR2 FQGNSA, per germline. V lost 1 base to trimming and J lost 4 bases; unmatched junction nucleotides: 8. CDR3 sequence reads: CASSLEPGGMITGELFF. CDR3 bases: TGTGCCAGCAGCTTAGAGCCAGGGGGCATGATCACCGGGGAGCTGTTTTTT.

This clonotype was seen a single time. A read error is possible here, since a much larger clone lies one base away. The chain has TRBV7-8 and TRBJ2-1; TRBD2 agrees at 10 bases. CDR3 length equals 15 residues. The germline CDR1 and CDR2 sequences are SGHVS and FQNEAQ. V dropped 5 bases and J dropped 4; count of bases not matched to a gene: 5. The CDR3: CASSHALAGYNEQFF. In nucleotides, the CDR3 is TGTGCCAGCAGCCATGCACTAGCGGGGTACAATGAGCAGTTCTTC.

This clonotype was recorded a few times. The chain recombines TRBV19 with TRBJ2-7, with a weak D call TRBD2 (6 bases). The V end was cut by 6 bases, the J end by 7 bases, with 16 bases between. CDR1 is LNHDA and CDR2 is SQIVND in the germline V gene (reference sequence). This CDR3 is 13 amino acids long. CDR3 region: CASRKRLGGEQYF. CDR3 DNA: TGTGCCAGTAGAAAGCGCCTCGGGGGAGAGCAGTACTTC.

This clonotype was observed at least ten times. The CDR3 protein is CASSQTPQFNTEAFF. The CDR3 bases are TGTGCCAGCAGTCAAACCCCACAGTTCAACACTGAAGCTTTCTTT. V is TRBV6-1 and J is TRBJ1-1; no firm D call. V was trimmed by 5 bases and J by 2 bases, leaving 15 bases between them. CDR1 MNHNS and CDR2 SASEGT come from the germline V gene. The CDR3 loop spans 15 amino acids.

The J gene is TRBJ2-5, the V gene TRBV6-5; D tentatively reads TRBD1 or TRBD2 (6 bases each). The CDR3 is made up of 15 amino acids. CDR1 is MNHEY, CDR2 SVGAGI, per germline. Deletions cut 5 bases from V and 5 bases from J, with 18 bases between. The CDR3 DNA follows: TGTGCCAGCAGTCTCGTCGGGGGCGAGAGTGAGACCCAGTACTTC. Translation gives CASSLVGGESETQYF.

A remark on this clonotype: Possible read error: a much larger clone is one base away. The CDR3 bases are TGTGCCAGTAGTATAGGCAGGGATGAGCGGTTCTTC. Amino acids: CASSIGRDERFF. This chain uses TRBV19 with TRBJ2-1; D may be TRBD1 (5 bases). This CDR3 is 12 amino acids long. The germline V gene has CDR1 LNHDA and CDR2 SQIVND (reference sequence).

This clonotype has a count of ten or more. The J gene is TRBJ2-1, the V gene TRBV2; D is undetermined. Germline values: CDR1 SNHLY, CDR2 FYNNEI. V was cut by 5 bases and J by 7 bases, with 6 bases left in between. CDR3 size: 11 residues. In DNA, the CDR3 is TGTGCCAGCAGTTATGGGAATGAGCAGTTCTTC. Translating it yields CASSYGNEQFF.

This clonotype was recorded at least ten times. CDR3 nucleotides: TGTGCCAGCAGTTACCCAGACCGGGACAGGACTACGTACGAGCAGTACTTC. Protein: CASSYPDRDRTTYEQYF. The genes are TRBV6-2 or TRBV6-3 and TRBJ2-7; 8 nucleotides agree with TRBD1. The CDR3 sequence is 17 residues long. CDR1 MNHEY and CDR2 SVGEGT come from the germline V gene. V gave up 2 bases and J gave up 4 bases; unmatched junction bases: 13.

For this clonotype: Given a much more abundant clone one base away, this may be a read error. The chain recombines TRBV3-1 with TRBJ2-3; TRBD2 is a possible D gene (5 bases). The V and J ends lost 8 bases and 8 bases respectively, with 23 bases between them. The CDR3 has 15 residues. Germline loops: CDR1 LGHDT, CDR2 YNNKEL (reference sequence). The CDR3: CASSPLLDSAGTQYF. CDR3 nucleotide sequence: TGTGCCAGCTCACCACTATTGGACTCAGCAGGTACGCAGTATTTT.

On this clonotype: The CDR3 ends on some other residue instead of the conserved phenylalanine or tryptophan, so this is likely a read error. This chain links TRBV5-1 with TRBJ2-6, with D uncertain. V lost 3 bases and J lost 0, with 7 bases in between. This CDR3 spans 15 amino acids. Germline V lookup: CDR1 SGHRS, CDR2 YFSETQ. For the CDR3, the DNA is TGCGCCAGCAGCTCTTCTGCCTCTGGGGCCAACGTCCTGACTTTA. As protein: CASSSSASGANVLTL.

Many counts were recorded for this clonotype. The chain couples TRBV20-1 to TRBJ1-5, with no clear D. V was shortened by 8 bases and J by 0 bases, with 17 bases between the two germline ends. The germline gives CDR1 DFQATT, CDR2 SNEGSKA (reference sequence). The CDR3 loop spans 15 amino acids. Written as DNA, the CDR3 is TGCAGTTCTCCAATGGGGAGCTATAGCAATCAGCCCCAGCATTTT. Its translation: CSSPMGSYSNQPQHF.

The rearrangement uses TRBV6-1 and TRBJ2-1; 10 bases map to TRBD2. J lost 7 bases, V lost 7 bases, and 7 bases had no gene match. Per the germline V gene, CDR1 is MNHNS and CDR2 is SASEGT. The CDR3 has 14 amino acids. Here the CDR3 DNA reads TGTGCCAGCATGGCTAGCGGGAGTTTGAATGAGCAGTTCTTC. Its translation: CASMASGSLNEQFF.

The DNA of the CDR3 is TGCGCCAGCAGCAAAGTCCCAGGGTCTGGAAACACCATATATTTT. It yields the protein CASSKVPGSGNTIYF. This rearrangement joins TRBV4-1 to TRBJ1-3, with D perhaps TRBD1 (5 bases). CDR3 size: 15 residues. V shed 5 bases and J shed 1 base, with 12 bases lying between them. Germline CDR1 reads MGHRA; CDR2 reads YSYEKL.

This clonotype appeared once. J is TRBJ2-5 and V is TRBV20-1; tentatively, D is TRBD2 (6 bases). Germline lookup yields CDR1 DFQATT and CDR2 SNEGSKA (reference sequence). Between the trimmed V and J ends, which lost 1 base and 8 bases, there was a span of 23 bases. The CDR3 is 16 residues long. The CDR3 DNA sequence: TGCAGTGCTAGAGGTCTAAGGCGGGATGTCACAGATACCCAGTACTTC. It specifies CSARGLRRDVTDTQYF.

This clonotype was observed many times. CDR3 in amino acids: CASSDTDGYYGYTF. The CDR3 nucleotides read TGTGCCAGCAGTGATACGGATGGATACTATGGCTACACCTTC. The J gene is TRBJ1-2, the V gene TRBV25-1; D remains ambiguous. Germline V gene data show CDR1 as MGHDK and CDR2 as SYGVNS. CDR3 length equals 14 residues. The ends were cut back, 3 bases at V and 3 bases at J, with 11 bases in the middle.

This clonotype was recorded only once. Being one base from a much bigger clone, this may be a read error. This chain joins TRBV4-3 and TRBJ2-7; 7 bases line up with TRBD2. In germline, CDR1 is LGHNA, CDR2 YSLEER. The CDR3 length is 14 residues. The V segment lost 0 bases and the J segment 7 bases; nucleotides outside the gene matches: 6. The CDR3 nucleotides read TGCGCCAGCAGCCAAGATCGGGCGGGAGTTGAGCAGTACTTC. It specifies CASSQDRAGVEQYF.

The chain uses TRBV29-1 and TRBJ2-5, with TRBD1 matching over 10 bases. CDR1 is SQVTM, CDR2 ANQGSEA, per germline. The J segment lost 4 bases and the V segment lost 4 bases, leaving 3 bases of the junction unmatched. This CDR3 is built from 13 residues. The chain's CDR3 is CSVADRGRETQYF. The CDR3 bases are TGCAGCGTTGCTGACAGGGGGCGAGAGACCCAGTACTTC.

This clonotype has a count of ten or more. The rearrangement links TRBV6-6 to TRBJ2-1; 8 nucleotides align to TRBD2. The V gene end was trimmed by 0 bases and the J gene end by 9 bases; junction bases not matched to a gene: 10. The CDR3 has 16 residues. From germline, CDR1 is MNHNY and CDR2 SVGAGI (reference sequence). The CDR3 loop is CASSYSSSGKGSEQFF. The CDR3 DNA sequence: TGTGCCAGCAGTTACTCGAGTAGCGGGAAGGGGAGTGAGCAGTTCTTC.

On this clonotype: A single base separates this from a much larger clone, so it may be a read error. The chain combines TRBV7-9 with TRBJ2-3, with TRBD2 matching 7 bases. V lost 1 base to trimming and J lost 1 base; unmatched junction nucleotides: 14. Germline assignment: CDR1 SEHNR and CDR2 FQNEAQ (reference sequence). CDR3 length equals 19 residues. DNA of the CDR3: TGTGCCAGCAGCTTAGATGCTAGAGGGAGGGCCGATCGCACAGATACGCAGTATTTT. This gives the protein CASSLDARGRADRTDTQYF. Supplemented by reference TRBV7-9 and TRBJ2-3, the full variable domain reads DTGVSQNPRHKITKRGQNVTFRCDPISEHNRLYWYRQTLGQGPEFLTYFQNEAQLEKSRLLSDRFSAERPKGSFSTLEIQRTEQGDSAMYLCASSLDARGRADRTDTQYFGPGTRLTVL.

V is TRBV6-2 or TRBV6-3 and J is TRBJ1-1, with D unresolved. The CDR3 consists of 13 residues. V lost 4 bases to trimming and J lost 1 base, with 7 bases between them. CDR1 is MNHEY, CDR2 SVGEGT, per germline. The DNA for the CDR3 is TGTGCCAGCAGTTGGGAAGAGAACACTGAAGCTTTCTTT. Amino acids: CASSWEENTEAFF.

Notes on this clonotype: A much larger clonotype is one base distant, so this may be a read error. This chain links TRBV20-1 with TRBJ2-2; TRBD1 is a possible D gene (6 bases). Germline lookup yields CDR1 DFQATT and CDR2 SNEGSKA (reference sequence). CDR3 length equals 17 residues. For the CDR3, the DNA is TGCAGTGATAGAGATATCGGGCAGGGGTCGGGCACCGGGGAGCTGTTTTTT. Translation: CSDRDIGQGSGTGELFF.

This clonotype has a count of ten or more. The chain carries TRBV7-9 and TRBJ2-4, with D perhaps TRBD2 (6 bases). Deletions cut 2 bases from V and 3 bases from J, with 14 bases between. CDR1 SEHNR and CDR2 FQNEAQ come from the germline V gene (reference sequence). The length of the CDR3 is 16 residues. The chain's CDR3 is CASSLSTGDVKNIQYF. In DNA, the CDR3 is TGTGCCAGCAGCTTAAGTACGGGAGATGTCAAAAACATTCAGTACTTC.

This chain connects TRBV10-3 to TRBJ2-1, with 7 bases lining up with TRBD1. CDR1 and CDR2 from the germline V gene are ENHRY and SYGVKD. CDR3 length: 14 amino acids. The V and J ends lost 5 bases and 5 bases, in that order; junction bases with no gene match: 6. This CDR3 reads CAISSTGPNNEQFF. The CDR3 nucleotides are TGTGCCATCAGTTCGACAGGGCCAAACAATGAGCAGTTCTTC.